The clone carrying this T cell receptor (beta chain) was counted only a few times. Its cognate antigen is unknown. All of the donors were Caucasians in good health. This entry belongs to a study of identical twins. General study points: Models predicted too little out-of-frame TCR alpha sharing in monozygotic twins.

Template switching (which added a universal primer site) was used, and cDNA carried unique molecular identifiers. MiXCR was run by TCRdb on the 5' RACE reads, yielding one entry per CDR3 protein. The data contain around 480,000 distinct CDR3 sequences, 14% of them singletons. In addition, the sample was reused for a study of yellow fever vaccine responses in identical twins. That study adds: Twins' vaccine T cell response reportedly gave the appearance of partial convergence and partial personalization.

The sequencing sample was made of CD4+ T cells sorted from blood. The receptor was derived from a woman aged 18-29 years in good health.

This CDR3 is CASSVELAGPTDTQYF. CDR3 in DNA: TGTGCCAGCAGCGTAGAACTAGCGGGTCCCACAGATACGCAGTATTTT. The J gene is TRBJ2-3, the V gene TRBV9, with TRBD2 matching over 9 bases. Per germline, CDR1 SGDLS and CDR2 YYNGEE. V was clipped by 0 bases and J by 2 bases; unmatched bases: 4. This CDR3 contains 16 residues.